This T cell receptor (beta chain) derives from a study of blood T cell repertoires in COVID-19. Turning to the study itself: Material from acute and convalescent COVID-19 was sourced from the United States, Italy and Spain.

In the original processing: Estimation of nucleated cell counts relied on the amplification of reference gene primers. Only in-frame clones appear in the TCRdb table, and some are missing; sequencing was by immunoSEQ multiplex PCR. V, J and clone size were drawn from that table, and D and trimming were deduced from the DNA. The sample yields around 150,000 clones, roughly 90% seen once. CDR1 is SQVTM, CDR2 ANQGSEA, per germline. Deletions cut 3 bases from V and 6 bases from J, with 9 bases between. CDR3 size: 12 residues. The specimen was peripheral blood. This chain joins TRBV29-1 and TRBJ1-5; no clear D. This clonotype originated in a man aged 60 to 69 with active or convalescent COVID-19. The CDR3 DNA reads TGCAGCGTTGAGGGTGAGGGTCAGCCCCAGCATTTT. Translating gives CSVEGEGQPQHF.